This record covers a single TCR beta chain. Using a J-beta primer mix together with a sample-barcoded 5' primer, a second PCR was run for about 6 to 11 cycles. MiXCR, applied by TCRdb to the 5' RACE reads, yields one record per CDR3 protein. This sample has 540,000 or so distinct CDR3 sequences, with around 24% found just once. The data belong to a study of blood T cells in healthy people across ages. This CDR3 comprises 19 residues. From germline, CDR1 is MDHEN and CDR2 SYDVKM. After removal of 6 bases from V and 3 bases from J, the junction contained 22 bases not matched to a gene. The sample also formed part of further work on T cells of mothers and their children. That source adds: Over 9.5 million reads per mother and approximately 3.2 million per child were obtained.

This TCR came from a boy between 10 and 17 years old in good health. The chain has TRBV28 and TRBJ2-5, with 7 bases fitting TRBD2. Source material: blood. CDR3 residues: CASSFMKVWASGPKETQYF. CDR3 DNA: TGTGCCAGCAGCTTCATGAAGGTCTGGGCTAGCGGCCCAAAAGAGACCCAGTACTTC. Full variable domain (rest looked up from reference TRBV28 and TRBJ2-5): DVKVTQSSRYLVKRTGEKVFLECVQDMDHENMFWYRQDPGLGLRLIYFSYDVKMKEKGDIPEGYSVSREKKERFSLILESASTNQTSMYLCASSFMKVWASGPKETQYFGPGTRLLVL.